This TCR beta chain was profiled in a study of cytomegalovirus exposure and HLA in healthy donors. Study-wide results and caveats: Reportedly, diagnosis of cytomegalovirus status by the classifier showed high specificity and sensitivity. Later work showed greater clonal expansion in HLA-associated TCR beta chains than in equally common others.

The PCR ran on 60 Vbeta and 13 Jbeta primers. The repertoire was sequenced with immunoSEQ multiplex PCR; TCRdb's copy has only in-frame clones and lacks some. The repertoire includes approximately 150,000 clones, 70% to 80% of them detected once, and around 5.9% sits in the top ten. A remark on this clone: The antigen remains undetermined.

Trimming took off 0 bases at V and 6 bases at J, with 7 bases between the two ends. CDR1 SGHRS and CDR2 YFSETQ come from the germline V gene. The CDR3 runs 13 residues. The chain carries TRBV5-1 and TRBJ2-1, with D tentatively TRBD2 (5 bases). What was sequenced was PBMCs. This sequence originates from a woman in her thirties or forties in good health and CMV-seropositive. Here the CDR3 DNA reads TGCGCCAGCAGCTTGGGGGGAGTCAATGAGCAGTTCTTC. Protein sequence: CASSLGGVNEQFF. The full variable domain, completed using reference TRBV5-1 and TRBJ2-1, is KAGVTQTPRYLIKTRGQQVTLSCSPISGHRSVSWYQQTPGQGLQFLFEYFSETQRNKGNFPGRFSGRQFSNSRSEMNVSTLELGDSALYLCASSLGGVNEQFFGPGTRLTVL.